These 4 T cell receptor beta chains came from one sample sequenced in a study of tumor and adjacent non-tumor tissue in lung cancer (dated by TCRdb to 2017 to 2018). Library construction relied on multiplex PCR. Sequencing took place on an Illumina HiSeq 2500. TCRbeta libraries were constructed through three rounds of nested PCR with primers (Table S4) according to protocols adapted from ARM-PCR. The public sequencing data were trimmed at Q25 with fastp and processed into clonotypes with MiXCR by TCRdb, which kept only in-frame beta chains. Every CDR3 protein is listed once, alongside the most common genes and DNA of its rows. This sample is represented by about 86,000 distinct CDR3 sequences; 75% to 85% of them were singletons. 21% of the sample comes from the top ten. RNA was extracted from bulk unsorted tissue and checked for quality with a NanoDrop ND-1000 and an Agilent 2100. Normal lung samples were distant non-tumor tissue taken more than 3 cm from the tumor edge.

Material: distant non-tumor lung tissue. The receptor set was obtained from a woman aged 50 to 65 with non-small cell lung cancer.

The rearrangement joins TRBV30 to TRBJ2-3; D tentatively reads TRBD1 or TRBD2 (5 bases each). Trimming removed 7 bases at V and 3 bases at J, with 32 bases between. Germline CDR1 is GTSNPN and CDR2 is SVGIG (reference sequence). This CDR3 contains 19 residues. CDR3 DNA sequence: TGTGCCTCTCACCCCTTCGACGGGGCAGCACGCCCGGGGACAGATACGCAGTATTTT. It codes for CASHPFDGAARPGTDTQYF.

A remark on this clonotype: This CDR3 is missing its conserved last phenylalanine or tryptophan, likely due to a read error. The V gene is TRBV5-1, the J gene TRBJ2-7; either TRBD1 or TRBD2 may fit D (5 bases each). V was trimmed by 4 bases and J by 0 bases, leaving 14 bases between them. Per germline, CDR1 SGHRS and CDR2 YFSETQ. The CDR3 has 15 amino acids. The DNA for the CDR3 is TGCGCCAGCAGCCCCGGGGACGAACCCTCCTACGAGCAGTACCTC. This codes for CASSPGDEPSYEQYL.

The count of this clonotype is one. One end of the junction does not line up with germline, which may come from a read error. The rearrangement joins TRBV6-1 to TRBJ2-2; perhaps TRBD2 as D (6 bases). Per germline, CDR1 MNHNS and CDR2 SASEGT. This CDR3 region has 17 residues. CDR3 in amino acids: CASSARAQGGRAGELFF. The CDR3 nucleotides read TGTGCCAGCAGTGCCCGGGCGCAGGGAGGTCGTGCCGGGGAGTTGTTTTTT.

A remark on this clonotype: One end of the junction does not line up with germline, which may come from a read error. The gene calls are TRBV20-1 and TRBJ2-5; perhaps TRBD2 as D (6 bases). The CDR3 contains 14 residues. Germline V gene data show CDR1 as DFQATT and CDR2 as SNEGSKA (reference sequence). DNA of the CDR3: TGCAGTGCTAGAGATTGGGGAGGCTTGGAGAACCAGTACTTC. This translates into CSARDWGGLENQYF.